This passage covers 26 T cell receptor beta chains from one sample sequenced in a study of shared clonotypes between healthy human individuals (dated by TCRdb to between 2020 and 2021). Library creation used the immunoSEQ multiplex PCR assay. Entries here come from immuneACCESS through TCRdb and include only in-frame sequences with V and J called. Some clones fail to appear in such tables; in the studies checked, an unresolved V gene covers under half of the shortfall, and the cause of the remainder is unknown. The sample table contains hundreds of thousands of clones; only one count was recorded for roughly 72% of them. In total, the top ten clones hold about 12% of the sample. Sequencing used PBMCs. These receptors originate from a woman aged 40 to 50 in good health. Some clones in this sample may be carry-over from other donors' samples.

This clone was seen a single time. A much larger clone sits a single nucleotide away, making a read error possible. The conserved final phenylalanine or tryptophan is absent from the CDR3, which likely points to a read error. The gene calls are TRBV6-1 and TRBJ2-7; D is undetermined. There are 14 residues in the CDR3. Germline lookup yields CDR1 MNHNS and CDR2 SASEGT. Trimming stripped 1 base from V and 2 bases from J, with 9 bases between. The DNA for the CDR3 is TGTGCCAGCAGTGAAGAGGGCCCTACCTACGAGCAGTACTCC. This translates into CASSEEGPTYEQYS.

CDR3 protein: CASSQGRGGHNEQFF. CDR3 nucleotides: TGTGCCAGCAGCCAGGGACGAGGTGGGCACAATGAGCAGTTCTTC. The J gene is TRBJ2-1, the V gene TRBV14, with D possibly called TRBD1 or TRBD2 (5 bases each). CDR1 is SGHDN and CDR2 is FVKESK in the germline V gene. Trimming stripped 3 bases from V and 5 bases from J, with 14 bases between. This CDR3 is built from 15 residues.

This rearrangement joins TRBV7-9 to TRBJ1-2; 9 bases are shared with TRBD1. The V and J ends lost 4 bases and 8 bases, in that order; junction bases with no gene match: 11. The CDR3 is made up of 15 amino acids. In germline, CDR1 is SEHNR, CDR2 FQNEAQ (reference sequence). The CDR3 DNA reads as TGTGCCAGCAGCTCACTCCGGACAGGGGTGTTGGGCTACACCTTC. Translated: CASSSLRTGVLGYTF.

The chain links TRBV9 to TRBJ2-1; D is perhaps TRBD2 (5 bases). Per the germline V gene, CDR1 is SGDLS and CDR2 is YYNGEE. V was cut by 0 bases and J by 9 bases, with 16 bases left in between. There are 15 residues in the CDR3. DNA of the CDR3: TGTGCCAGCAGCGTAGAAGTGGGAGACCCGGGTGAGCAGTTCTTC. As protein: CASSVEVGDPGEQFF.

This chain uses TRBV7-9 with TRBJ1-1; D is unresolved. Trimming stripped 5 bases from V and 4 bases from J, with 14 bases between. This CDR3 is 14 amino acids long. Germline V gene sequence: CDR1 SEHNR, CDR2 FQNEAQ (reference sequence). The CDR3 bases are TGTGCCAGCAGCCCAGGTGTGGTGAGCACTGAAGCTTTCTTT. Translating it yields CASSPGVVSTEAFF.

The J gene is TRBJ1-3, the V gene TRBV30, with D unresolved. V shed 0 bases and J shed 1 base, with 7 bases lying between them. Germline V CDR1 and CDR2: GTSNPN, SVGIG (reference sequence). The CDR3 totals 14 residues. CDR3 DNA sequence: TGTGCCTGGAGTGTGGGATTGTCTGGAAACACCATATATTTT. As protein: CAWSVGLSGNTIYF.

V and J are TRBV9 and TRBJ1-2, with D possibly being TRBD1 (5 bases). V dropped 4 bases and J dropped 1 base, with 11 bases sitting between them. The CDR3 runs 14 residues. CDR1 and CDR2 from the germline V gene are SGDLS and YYNGEE. This CDR3 reads CASSQTGGNYGYTF. The CDR3 coding sequence is TGTGCCAGCAGCCAAACCGGGGGTAACTATGGCTACACCTTC.

V gene TRBV27 combines with J gene TRBJ2-5; D gene ambiguous. The CDR3 covers 14 residues. Germline CDR1 and CDR2: MNHEY and SMNVEV (reference sequence). With 0 bases removed from V and 1 base from J, the gap between germline ends came to 6 bases. Written as DNA, the CDR3 is TGTGCCAGCAGTTTATCTCGGGTCCAAGAGACCCAGTACTTC. Translation: CASSLSRVQETQYF.

The sample holds a few counts of this clone. As DNA, the CDR3 is TGCGCCAGCAGCCTATGGACAGCGAGCACAGATACGCAGTATTTT. It is translated as CASSLWTASTDTQYF. J is TRBJ2-3 and V is TRBV5-1; D may be TRBD1 (6 bases). The CDR3 has 15 residues. Germline V gene data show CDR1 as SGHRS and CDR2 as YFSETQ. The V end was cut by 4 bases, the J end by 0 bases, with 12 bases between.

The chain recombines TRBV27 with TRBJ2-7, with D perhaps matching TRBD1 (5 bases). The ends were cut back, 3 bases at V and 5 bases at J, with 11 bases in the middle. In germline, CDR1 is MNHEY, CDR2 SMNVEV (reference sequence). This CDR3 has 13 residues. CDR3 region: CASSLSRVHEQYF. The CDR3 DNA sequence: TGTGCCAGCAGTTTGAGCAGGGTGCACGAGCAGTACTTC.

The V and J genes are TRBV5-6 and TRBJ2-1; 8 positions agree with TRBD2. V gave up 6 bases and J gave up 8 bases; unmatched junction bases: 10. Germline assignment: CDR1 SGHDT and CDR2 YYEEEE. CDR3 size: 14 residues. The CDR3 region is CASTRAGVIYEQFF. CDR3 coding DNA: TGTGCCAGCACCCGAGCGGGAGTAATCTATGAGCAGTTCTTC.

In its sample, this clone was seen once. The rearrangement links TRBV7-3 to TRBJ1-2; 8 bases are a match to TRBD1. Germline V CDR1 and CDR2: SGHTA, FQGTGA. The CDR3 is 14 residues long. V was pared by 2 bases and J by 7 bases, with 6 bases of the junction left unmatched. The CDR3 DNA is TGTGCCAGCAGCTTAGGGGACAGGACGGGTGGCTACACCTTC. It specifies CASSLGDRTGGYTF.

This chain joins TRBV5-8 and TRBJ2-1, with TRBD2 matching over 9 bases. Germline V CDR1 and CDR2: SGHTS, YDEGEE. Trimming took 6 bases from V and 8 from J; bases not matched to a gene: 15. There are 16 residues in the CDR3. CDR3 region: CASNFNPGLASYEQFF. In DNA form, the CDR3 reads TGTGCCAGCAATTTCAATCCGGGACTAGCATCCTATGAGCAGTTCTTC.

This clone was recorded only once. The chain uses TRBV6-5 and TRBJ2-1; 7 positions match TRBD2. The CDR3 totals 16 residues. V trimming: 2 bases; J trimming: 0 bases; junction bases outside the gene matches: 4. The germline CDR1 and CDR2 sequences are MNHEY and SVGAGI. The CDR3 DNA sequence: TGTGCCAGCAGTTACGGTAGCGGGTACTCCTACAATGAGCAGTTCTTC. Protein sequence: CASSYGSGYSYNEQFF.

The chain carries TRBV5-1 and TRBJ2-7; D not resolved. The CDR3 consists of 13 residues. Germline assignment: CDR1 SGHRS and CDR2 YFSETQ. V lost 0 bases, J lost 7 bases, and 11 bases lay in between. For the CDR3, the DNA is TGCGCCAGCAGCTTGGGTACCCCCCGGGAGCAGTACTTC. Its translation: CASSLGTPREQYF.

J is TRBJ2-2 and V is TRBV4-3, with D perhaps matching TRBD1 (8 bases). Trimming shortened V by 1 base and J by 6 bases, and 12 bases separated the two germline ends. There are 15 residues in the CDR3. Germline CDR1 and CDR2: LGHNA and YSLEER. In DNA form, the CDR3 reads TGCGCCAGCAGCCAAGGGACAGGGAGGGCCGGGGAGCTGTTTTTT. Translating gives CASSQGTGRAGELFF.

The chain links TRBV10-1 to TRBJ2-3, with 7 positions matching TRBD2. The CDR3 has 15 amino acids. Germline V gives CDR1 WNHNN, CDR2 SYGVQD (reference sequence). The V gene end was trimmed by 4 bases and the J gene end by 7 bases; junction bases not matched to a gene: 11. The CDR3 loop is CASSGGGSLSNTQYF. DNA of the CDR3: TGCGCCAGCAGTGGCGGCGGGAGCCTCAGTAATACGCAGTATTTT.

The chain joins TRBV4-3 to TRBJ2-7; 9 bases are shared with TRBD1. With V trimmed by 2 bases and J by 4 bases, 6 bases remained unmatched. The CDR3 contains 15 residues. Germline-derived CDR1 and CDR2 are LGHNA and YSLEER. The CDR3 reads CASSQRTGDTYEQYF. The CDR3 DNA is TGCGCCAGCAGCCAACGGACAGGGGATACTTACGAGCAGTACTTC.

The sample holds one count of this clone. The V gene is TRBV5-1, the J gene TRBJ2-7, with D perhaps TRBD2 (6 bases). Germline assignment: CDR1 SGHRS and CDR2 YFSETQ. The CDR3 loop spans 16 amino acids. The V gene lost 0 bases and the J gene lost 0 bases, with 13 bases spanning the gap. In DNA form, the CDR3 reads TGCGCCAGCAGCTTGGATAAGCGGGCCAGCTCCTACGAGCAGTACTTC. Translating gives CASSLDKRASSYEQYF.

The chain recombines TRBV21-1 with TRBJ2-2; TRBD2 was called by the table and not checked on the DNA. TRBV21-1 is assigned pseudogene status. The CDR3 spans 17 residues. The CDR3 reads CASSKGLADLNTGELFF. In DNA form, the CDR3 reads TGTGCCAGCAGCAAAGGACTAGCGGATTTGAACACCGGGGAGCTGTTTTTT.

In the case of this clone: A clone one base away is much larger, so this may be a read error. At the DNA level, this CDR3 is encoded by other sequences in the same sample as well. The V gene is TRBV29-1, the J gene TRBJ1-2, with TRBD1 matching 8 bases. CDR1 and CDR2 (germline): SQVTM, ANQGSEA. CDR3 length: 14 residues. CDR3 DNA: TGCAGCGTCATCACTAGGACAGGGAACTATGGCTACACCTTT. Translating gives CSVITRTGNYGYTF.

The V and J genes are TRBV7-2 and TRBJ2-1, with TRBD2 identical over 14 bases. With 2 bases clipped from V and 5 bases from J, the junction kept 5 bases outside the gene matches. Germline V lookup: CDR1 SGHTA, CDR2 FQGNSA. The CDR3 length is 17 residues. Written as DNA, the CDR3 is TGTGCCAGCAGCTTACGCCCGACTAGCGGGAGGGACAATGAGCAGTTCTTC. Protein: CASSLRPTSGRDNEQFF. Full variable domain (rest looked up from reference TRBV7-2 and TRBJ2-1): GAGVSQSPSNKVTEKGKDVELRCDPISGHTALYWYRQSLGQGLEFLIYFQGNSAPDKSGLPSDRFSAERTGGSVSTLTIQRTQQEDSAVYLCASSLRPTSGRDNEQFFGPGTRLTVL.

V and J are TRBV7-9 and TRBJ2-6, with 7 bases lining up with TRBD2. J gave up 2 bases and V 5 bases, and 6 bases lay outside the gene matches. Germline V gene lookup returns CDR1 SEHNR and CDR2 FQNEAQ (reference sequence). The CDR3 totals 16 residues. CDR3 residues: CASSAGLNTGANVLTF. CDR3 sequence (DNA): TGTGCCAGCAGCGCGGGACTAAACACTGGGGCCAACGTCCTGACTTTC.

The rearrangement joins TRBV30 to TRBJ2-1; D perhaps matches TRBD1 (7 bases). Germline V gene lookup returns CDR1 GTSNPN and CDR2 SVGIG (reference sequence). This CDR3 has 12 residues. The V and J ends lost 6 bases and 9 bases respectively, with 15 bases between them. CDR3 sequence: CACLRQGGEQFF. In DNA, the CDR3 is TGTGCCTGTCTTAGACAGGGAGGTGAGCAGTTCTTC.

The chain has TRBV5-1 and TRBJ1-3, with TRBD1 matching over 9 bases. The CDR3 totals 17 residues. Germline lookup yields CDR1 SGHRS and CDR2 YFSETQ. V shed 4 bases and J 3 bases; nucleotides not matched to a gene: 11. CDR3 protein: CASSLGTGLFGGNTIYF. CDR3 sequence (DNA): TGCGCCAGCAGCCTCGGGACAGGGCTTTTCGGTGGAAACACCATATATTTT. Using reference TRBV5-1 and TRBJ1-3 for the parts outside the CDR3, the full variable domain is KAGVTQTPRYLIKTRGQQVTLSCSPISGHRSVSWYQQTPGQGLQFLFEYFSETQRNKGNFPGRFSGRQFSNSRSEMNVSTLELGDSALYLCASSLGTGLFGGNTIYFGEGSWLTVV.

The chain recombines TRBV5-1 with TRBJ2-1, with 9 bases fitting TRBD2. With 0 bases clipped from V and 7 bases from J, the junction kept 5 bases outside the gene matches. This CDR3 is 15 amino acids long. Per the germline V gene, CDR1 is SGHRS and CDR2 is YFSETQ. The DNA of the CDR3 is TGCGCCAGCAGCTTGGTAGCGGGAGAAGGAAATGAGCAGTTCTTC. Amino acids: CASSLVAGEGNEQFF.